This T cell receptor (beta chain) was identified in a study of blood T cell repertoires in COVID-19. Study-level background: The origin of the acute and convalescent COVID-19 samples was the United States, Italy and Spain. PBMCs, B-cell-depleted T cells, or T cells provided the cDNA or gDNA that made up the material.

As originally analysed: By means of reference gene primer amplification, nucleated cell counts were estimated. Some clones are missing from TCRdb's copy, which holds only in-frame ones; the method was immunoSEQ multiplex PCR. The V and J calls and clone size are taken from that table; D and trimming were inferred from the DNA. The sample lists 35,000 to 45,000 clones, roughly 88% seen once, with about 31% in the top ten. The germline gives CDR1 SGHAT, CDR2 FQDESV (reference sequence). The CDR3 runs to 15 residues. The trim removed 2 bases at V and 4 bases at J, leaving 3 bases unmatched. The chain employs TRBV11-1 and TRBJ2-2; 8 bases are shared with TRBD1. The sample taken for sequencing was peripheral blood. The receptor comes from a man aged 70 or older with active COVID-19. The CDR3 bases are TGTGCCAGCAGCTTACGGACAGGGATCACCGGGGAGCTGTTTTTT. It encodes CASSLRTGITGELFF. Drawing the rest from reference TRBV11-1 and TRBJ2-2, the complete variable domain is EAEVAQSPRYKITEKSQAVAFWCDPISGHATLYWYRQILGQGPELLVQFQDESVVDDSQLPKDRFSAERLKGVDSTLKIQPAELGDSAMYLCASSLRTGITGELFFGEGSRLTVL.